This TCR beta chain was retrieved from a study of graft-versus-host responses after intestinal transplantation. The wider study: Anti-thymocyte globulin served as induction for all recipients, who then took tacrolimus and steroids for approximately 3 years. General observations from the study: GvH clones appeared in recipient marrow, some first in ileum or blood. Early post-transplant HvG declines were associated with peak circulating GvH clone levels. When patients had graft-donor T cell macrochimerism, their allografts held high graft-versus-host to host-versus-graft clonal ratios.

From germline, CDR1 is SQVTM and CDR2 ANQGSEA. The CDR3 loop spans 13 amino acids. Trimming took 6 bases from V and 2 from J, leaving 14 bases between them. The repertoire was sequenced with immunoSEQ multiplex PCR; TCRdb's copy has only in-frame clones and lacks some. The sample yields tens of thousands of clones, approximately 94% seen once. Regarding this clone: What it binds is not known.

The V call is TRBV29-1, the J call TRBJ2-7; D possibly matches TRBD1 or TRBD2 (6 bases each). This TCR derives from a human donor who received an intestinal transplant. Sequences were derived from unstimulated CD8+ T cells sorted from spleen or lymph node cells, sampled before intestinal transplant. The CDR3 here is CSVYRGGTYEQYF. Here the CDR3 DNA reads TGCAGCGTCTATAGAGGGGGGACCTACGAGCAGTACTTC.